The 31 T cell receptor beta chains below were found in one sample sequenced in a study of OX40 agonist ivuxolimab in advanced cancers. Assay: immunoSEQ multiplex PCR; the TCRdb copy retains only in-frame clones and omits some. The sample holds approximately 15,000 clones, roughly 80% seen once. Material: CD4+ or CD8+ T cells sorted from blood, obtained in a trial of the OX40 agonist ivuxolimab. All receptors come from an adult with an advanced solid tumor such as melanoma, head and neck, liver or kidney cancer.

The chain joins TRBV2 to TRBJ1-5; D is unclear. Germline V lookup: CDR1 SNHLY, CDR2 FYNNEI. This CDR3 has 16 amino acids. The V end lost 4 bases, the J end lost 3 bases, and 16 bases lay between the germline ends. In DNA form, the CDR3 reads TGTGCCAGCAGTGGAGTGGAAGTGGGAAACAATCAGCCCCAGCATTTT. Protein product: CASSGVEVGNNQPQHF.

The V gene is TRBV13, the J gene TRBJ2-1; 8 positions agree with TRBD1. CDR1 and CDR2 from the germline V gene are PRHDT and FYEKMQ (reference sequence). The CDR3 contains 13 residues. V trimming: 5 bases; J trimming: 8 bases; junction bases outside the gene matches: 5. CDR3 protein: CASSPRGPDEQFF. CDR3 in DNA: TGTGCCAGCAGCCCCAGGGGGCCGGATGAGCAGTTCTTC.

This clone was seen a single time. The rearrangement joins TRBV7-9 to TRBJ2-7, with a possible D match to TRBD1 (5 bases). The CDR3 runs to 14 residues. V dropped 5 bases and J dropped 4 bases, with 15 bases sitting between them. The V gene's germline CDR1 is SEHNR and CDR2 FQNEAQ (reference sequence). This CDR3 is CASSHQGASYEQYF. CDR3 nucleotide sequence: TGTGCCAGCAGCCATCAGGGTGCGAGTTACGAGCAGTACTTC.

V and J are TRBV6-1 and TRBJ2-1; TRBD2 is a possible D gene (6 bases). In germline, CDR1 is MNHNS, CDR2 SASEGT. The CDR3 length is 12 residues. The ends were cut back, 11 bases at V and 1 base at J, with 9 bases in the middle. CDR3 amino acids: CAWGVSYNEQFF. The CDR3 DNA reads as TGTGCCTGGGGGGTTTCCTACAATGAGCAGTTCTTC.

As for this clone: This likely reflects a read error, since a far larger clone is one base away. J is TRBJ1-1 and V is TRBV4-2, with D uncertain. Deletions cut 4 bases from V and 5 bases from J, with 14 bases between. CDR1 is LGHNA and CDR2 is YNFKEQ in the germline V gene. The CDR3 runs 14 residues. The chain's CDR3 is CASSPEAGITEAFF. The CDR3 DNA is TGTGCCAGCAGCCCCGAGGCTGGGATTACTGAAGCTTTCTTT.

The chain employs TRBV5-4 and TRBJ2-3; TRBD2 matches at 7 bases. CDR3 length: 15 residues. The trim removed 5 bases at V and 4 bases at J, leaving 10 bases unmatched. Germline-derived CDR1 and CDR2 are SGHNT and YYREEE (reference sequence). The CDR3 coding sequence is TGTGCCAGCAGGCTGGGGGGGGGTGGCCCAGATACGCAGTATTTT. It is translated as CASRLGGGGPDTQYF. Full variable domain (remainder filled in from reference TRBV5-4 and TRBJ2-3): ETGVTQSPTHLIKTRGQQVTLRCSSQSGHNTVSWYQQALGQGPQFIFQYYREEENGRGNFPPRFSGLQFPNYSSELNVNALELDDSALYLCASRLGGGGPDTQYFGPGTRLTVL.

In its sample, this clone was seen many times. This chain uses TRBV11-2 with TRBJ2-2; perhaps TRBD2 as D (6 bases). The CDR3 length is 12 residues. V lost 5 bases and J 7 bases, leaving 8 bases between the germline ends. The V gene's germline CDR1 is SGHAT and CDR2 FQNNGV. CDR3 in amino acids: CASSRGSGELFF. The CDR3 DNA reads TGTGCCAGCAGCCGGGGGAGCGGGGAGCTGTTTTTT.

The chain is built from TRBV7-9 and TRBJ1-5; D is possibly TRBD1 (5 bases). CDR1 SEHNR and CDR2 FQNEAQ come from the germline V gene (reference sequence). This CDR3 is 14 amino acids long. With 3 bases removed from V and 0 bases from J, the gap between germline ends came to 6 bases. In DNA form, the CDR3 reads TGTGCCAGCAGCTTTGACAGTAGCAATCAGCCCCAGCATTTT. Encoded protein: CASSFDSSNQPQHF.

This rearrangement joins TRBV4-1 to TRBJ1-2; D call uncertain. Germline-derived CDR1 and CDR2 are MGHRA and YSYEKL. V was pared by 2 bases and J by 4 bases, with 14 bases between. The CDR3 runs to 15 residues. This CDR3 reads CASSQTHGESYGYTF. Written as DNA, the CDR3 is TGCGCCAGCAGCCAAACCCATGGGGAGAGCTATGGCTACACCTTC.

The chain uses TRBV27 and TRBJ1-1; a possible D gene is TRBD1 (6 bases). Germline loops: CDR1 MNHEY, CDR2 SMNVEV (reference sequence). The CDR3 runs to 13 residues. V was cut by 10 bases and J by 4 bases, with 16 bases left in between. CDR3 loop: CANPGARITEAFF. CDR3 coding DNA: TGTGCCAATCCAGGGGCGAGGATCACTGAAGCTTTCTTT.

The chain employs TRBV28 and TRBJ2-7; 11 bases align to TRBD1. Per germline, CDR1 MDHEN and CDR2 SYDVKM. With V trimmed by 4 bases and J by 2 bases, 7 bases remained unmatched. This CDR3 comprises 16 residues. The CDR3 DNA is TGTGCCAGCAGTTATCCCCGGGACAGGGGGGCCTACGAGCAGTACTTC. As protein: CASSYPRDRGAYEQYF. Based on the CDR3 plus reference TRBV28 and TRBJ2-7, the full variable domain is DVKVTQSSRYLVKRTGEKVFLECVQDMDHENMFWYRQDPGLGLRLIYFSYDVKMKEKGDIPEGYSVSREKKERFSLILESASTNQTSMYLCASSYPRDRGAYEQYFGPGTRLTVT.

This chain joins TRBV15 and TRBJ2-5; D might be TRBD2 (5 bases). This CDR3 has 14 amino acids. The ends were cut back, 0 bases at V and 5 bases at J, with 10 bases in the middle. Germline V gene sequence: CDR1 LNHNV, CDR2 YYDKDF (reference sequence). This CDR3 is CATSRDDGGETQYF. CDR3 nucleotides: TGTGCCACCAGCAGAGATGACGGCGGGGAGACCCAGTACTTC. Drawing the rest from reference TRBV15 and TRBJ2-5, the complete variable domain is DAMVIQNPRYQVTQFGKPVTLSCSQTLNHNVMYWYQQKSSQAPKLLFHYYDKDFNNEADTPDNFQSRRPNTSFCFLDIRSPGLGDTAMYLCATSRDDGGETQYFGPGTRLLVL.

The CDR3 region has the DNA TGTGCCAGCAGCGTAGCATCAGGCCCCTACGAGCAGTACTTC. It yields the protein CASSVASGPYEQYF. This chain links TRBV9 with TRBJ2-7; D gene unclear. CDR3 size: 14 residues. From germline, CDR1 is SGDLS and CDR2 YYNGEE. V was cut by 0 bases and J by 2 bases, with 9 bases left in between.

The chain employs TRBV4-1 and TRBJ2-1; no reliable D call. This CDR3 is built from 13 residues. Trimming cost V 3 bases and J 4 bases, with 7 bases left between them. CDR1 MGHRA and CDR2 YSYEKL come from the germline V gene. The CDR3 DNA reads as TGCGCCAGCAGCCATAACAGATACAATGAGCAGTTCTTC. It yields the protein CASSHNRYNEQFF.

This chain connects TRBV28 to TRBJ2-3; a possible D gene is TRBD2 (5 bases). The CDR3 has 14 residues. Per the germline V gene, CDR1 is MDHEN and CDR2 is SYDVKM. V gave up 3 bases and J gave up 1 base, with 8 bases separating them. The CDR3 DNA reads TGTGCCAGCAGTTTCACCGGGGGCACAGATACGCAGTATTTT. It yields the protein CASSFTGGTDTQYF.

The chain couples TRBV11-3 to TRBJ1-1; maybe TRBD1 (5 bases). The CDR3 totals 12 residues. The germline CDR1 and CDR2 sequences are SGHNT and YENEEA. The germline V and J ends were trimmed by 8 bases and 5 bases, with 12 bases remaining between them. The CDR3 here is CASRGERTEAFF. The DNA for the CDR3 is TGTGCCAGCCGGGGGGAGAGGACTGAAGCTTTCTTT. Full variable domain (remainder filled in from reference TRBV11-3 and TRBJ1-1): EAGVVQSPRYKIIEKKQPVAFWCNPISGHNTLYWYLQNLGQGPELLIRYENEEAVDDSQLPKDRFSAERLKGVDSTLKIQPAELGDSAVYLCASRGERTEAFFGQGTRLTVV.

By share, this clone ranks as medium-sized (0.01 to 0.1%). V gene TRBV7-8 combines with J gene TRBJ2-5; tentatively, D is TRBD1 (7 bases). The CDR3 loop spans 17 amino acids. V was clipped by 3 bases and J by 5 bases, with 22 bases between them. Germline V lookup: CDR1 SGHVS, CDR2 FQNEAQ. The CDR3 reads CASSFPRGGGGAETQYF. The CDR3 bases are TGTGCCAGCAGCTTCCCCCGCGGAGGGGGCGGAGCGGAGACCCAGTACTTC.

This chain connects TRBV9 to TRBJ1-5; no clear D gene. The CDR3 loop spans 15 amino acids. V lost 7 bases to trimming and J lost 4 bases, with 18 bases between them. CDR1 is SGDLS, CDR2 YYNGEE, per germline. CDR3 protein: CASAFSDGLNQPQHF. In nucleotides, the CDR3 is TGTGCCAGCGCATTTTCGGACGGACTAAATCAGCCCCAGCATTTT.

The chain joins TRBV28 to TRBJ2-7; possibly TRBD1 or TRBD2 for D (5 bases each). Germline lookup yields CDR1 MDHEN and CDR2 SYDVKM. V was trimmed by 6 bases and J by 3 bases, leaving 12 bases between them. There are 13 residues in the CDR3. The CDR3 loop reads CASSPGTLYEQYF. In DNA form, the CDR3 reads TGTGCCAGCAGCCCGGGGACCCTCTACGAGCAGTACTTC.

The chain carries TRBV28 and TRBJ1-1, with D tentatively TRBD1 (5 bases). V was cut by 3 bases and J by 0 bases, with 14 bases left in between. Germline V CDR1 and CDR2: MDHEN, SYDVKM. This CDR3 has 16 residues. Here the CDR3 reads CASSFGAAQLNTEAFF. The CDR3 region has the DNA TGTGCCAGCAGTTTTGGGGCGGCTCAGTTGAACACTGAAGCTTTCTTT.

This clone turned up a few times. The rearrangement links TRBV19 to TRBJ1-2, with 7 bases aligning to TRBD1. The CDR3 spans 13 residues. Losses at the gene ends were 8 bases for V and 3 bases for J; bases not matched to a gene: 6. Germline V gene lookup returns CDR1 LNHDA and CDR2 SQIVND (reference sequence). The DNA for the CDR3 is TGTGCCAGTTGCGACAGGGACTACTATGGCTACACCTTC. Its translation: CASCDRDYYGYTF. The full variable domain, completed using reference TRBV19 and TRBJ1-2, is DGGITQSPKYLFRKEGQNVTLSCEQNLNHDAMYWYRQDPGQGLRLIYYSQIVNDFQKGDIAEGYSVSREKKESFPLTVTSAQKNPTAFYLCASCDRDYYGYTFGSGTRLTVV.

This chain connects TRBV11-1 to TRBJ2-1; TRBD2 matches at 10 bases. The CDR3 length is 14 residues. Germline CDR1 is SGHAT and CDR2 is FQDESV (reference sequence). With V trimmed by 4 bases and J by 7 bases, 4 bases remained unmatched. The CDR3 region is CASSSAGGPNEQFF. CDR3 in DNA: TGTGCCAGCAGCTCAGCGGGGGGGCCAAATGAGCAGTTCTTC.

The J gene is TRBJ2-7, the V gene TRBV28, with D maybe TRBD1 (5 bases). Trimming stripped 6 bases from V and 5 bases from J, with 17 bases between. Germline V lookup: CDR1 MDHEN, CDR2 SYDVKM. The CDR3 spans 14 residues. The CDR3 nucleotides read TGTGCCAGCAGCTCCCCAGGGAAGTTGAACGAGCAGTACTTC. The encoded protein is CASSSPGKLNEQYF.

The chain carries TRBV6-1 and TRBJ1-1; 9 bases are shared with TRBD1. Trimming cost V 7 bases and J 7 bases; bases outside gene matches: 13. CDR1 and CDR2 from the germline V gene are MNHNS and SASEGT. The CDR3 extends over 15 amino acids. CDR3 region: CASTNRGRSSSEAFF. In nucleotides, the CDR3 is TGTGCCAGCACTAACAGGGGGCGCAGTTCTAGTGAAGCTTTCTTT.

The chain links TRBV4-3 to TRBJ2-5; 8 nucleotides match TRBD2. CDR1 and CDR2 from the germline V gene are LGHNA and YSLEER. CDR3 length: 16 residues. With V trimmed by 0 bases and J by 2 bases, 5 bases remained unmatched. CDR3 sequence reads: CASSQDGVAGQETQYF. CDR3 coding DNA: TGCGCCAGCAGCCAAGACGGAGTAGCGGGGCAAGAGACCCAGTACTTC.

This chain links TRBV27 with TRBJ2-5, with 9 bases fitting TRBD2. This CDR3 contains 21 residues. Germline CDR1 reads MNHEY; CDR2 reads SMNVEV (reference sequence). The ends lost 8 bases at V and 2 bases at J; junction bases unmatched: 27. The CDR3: CASGPRSSILAGEELQETQYF. The DNA of the CDR3 is TGTGCCAGCGGACCTAGAAGTTCTATCTTAGCGGGGGAAGAGCTTCAAGAGACCCAGTACTTC.

This chain links TRBV5-1 with TRBJ1-3; D is possibly TRBD1 (6 bases). Germline V lookup: CDR1 SGHRS, CDR2 YFSETQ. The CDR3 has 13 residues. Between the trimmed V and J ends, which lost 3 bases and 3 bases, there was a span of 7 bases. The CDR3 DNA follows: TGCGCCAGCAGCTCGGGACATGGAAACACCATATATTTT. Translation: CASSSGHGNTIYF.

The chain links TRBV30 to TRBJ2-2, with 7 nucleotides matching TRBD2. The J segment lost 1 base and the V segment lost 1 base, leaving 6 bases of the junction unmatched. Germline CDR1 GTSNPN, CDR2 SVGIG (reference sequence). The CDR3 has 16 amino acids. The CDR3, as DNA: TGTGCCTGGAGTGCCGGGGGACTACAGAACACCGGGGAGCTGTTTTTT. This sequence encodes CAWSAGGLQNTGELFF.

Only a few counts were recorded for this clone. V and J are TRBV4-3 and TRBJ2-7, with D tentatively TRBD1 (5 bases). V was pared by 4 bases and J by 4 bases, with 17 bases between. This CDR3 spans 15 amino acids. Germline lookup yields CDR1 LGHNA and CDR2 YSLEER. CDR3 loop: CASSPSQGNDYEQYF. For the CDR3, the DNA is TGCGCCAGCAGCCCGAGTCAGGGAAACGATTACGAGCAGTACTTC.

V is TRBV6-5 and J is TRBJ1-2; no reliable D call. This CDR3 region has 14 residues. Germline values: CDR1 MNHEY, CDR2 SVGAGI. The V gene lost 0 bases and the J gene lost 4 bases, with 9 bases spanning the gap. The CDR3 DNA reads TGTGCCAGCAGTTACTCGCGGGATGCCTATGGCTACACCTTC. This sequence encodes CASSYSRDAYGYTF.

V and J are TRBV11-3 and TRBJ1-2; weak D call: TRBD1 (6 bases). Trimming took off 7 bases at V and 3 bases at J, with 9 bases between the two ends. Germline CDR1 SGHNT, CDR2 YENEEA. CDR3 length: 12 residues. CDR3 in DNA: TGTGCCAGCACAGCAGGGGACTATGGCTACACCTTC. This gives the protein CASTAGDYGYTF. Full variable domain (remainder filled in from reference TRBV11-3 and TRBJ1-2): EAGVVQSPRYKIIEKKQPVAFWCNPISGHNTLYWYLQNLGQGPELLIRYENEEAVDDSQLPKDRFSAERLKGVDSTLKIQPAELGDSAVYLCASTAGDYGYTFGSGTRLTVV.